The following is a T cell receptor (beta chain) sequence with its context. The antigen this receptor binds is unknown. The input lacks base qualities; no much larger clone sits a single base away. This record belongs to a study of cytomegalovirus exposure and HLA in healthy donors (dated by TCRdb to 2016 to 2017). About the study as a whole: An earlier analysis of several hundred of the donors reported 276 Gb of sequence data and 95 million to 130 million unique TCR beta sequences obtained from 180 million or so T cells. Every discovery cohort repertoire had been produced on one sequencing platform. In addition to the first cohort of 650 to 800 subjects, a separate validation cohort of around 110 different subjects was used. The study aimed to test whether cataloging public T cell receptors could reveal signatures of past pathogen exposure. Of the 350 to 450 genotyped donors, over 80% were placed in the genetic ancestry cluster associated with self-reported Caucasian donors. The study used immunosequencing to profile the T cell repertoires of 670 or so subjects and linked those repertoires to cytomegalovirus serostatus. The study combined high-throughput TCR immunosequencing, statistical association of individual TCRs with disease status, and machine learning to predict cytomegalovirus infection status. To decide whether each TCR beta V gene segment behaved as functional or pseudogenic, an earlier analysis of fewer than 750 of the donors relied on high-throughput TCR beta sequencing. Because of strong linkage in the cohort, a handful of DR-DQ haplotypes were treated as single units for association and clustering. Genome-wide SNP genotypes for about 60% of the roughly 700 donors were used in a later genetic analysis, which treated that subset as a discovery cohort. Rather than using new phenotypic data, the later analysis identified candidate immune exposures from TCR beta sequences and from how often those sequences occurred across donors. An early release that covered about 600 HLA-typed donors contained approximately 300 gigabases of sequencing data and 70 million to 100 million unique TCR sequences. The number of typed donors differed by locus: 629-630 for A, B, C, DRB1 and DQB1; 522 for DQA1; 606 for DPA1; and around 470 for DPB1. Class I and class II HLA loci were covered by the typing at four-digit resolution. Across some 400 genotyped donors of the cohort, an average of 235,054 unique TCR beta nucleotide sequences per donor were sequenced, and roughly a sixth of those sequences were non-productive. In a later analysis, previously published TCR beta repertoires from fewer than 750 donors were re-analyzed and high-resolution HLA genotyping was added so that TCR occurrence patterns could be studied. Donor age, sex, ethnicity and CMV serostatus were compiled together with the repertoire data.

In total, fewer than 750 healthy bone marrow donors made up the cohort. At the time of sampling, every cohort member was nominally healthy, though immune exposures that went unrecorded were likely present. The donor was CMV seronegative and belonged to the group of around 350 seronegative cohort members. A peripheral blood sample was provided by each donor, and peripheral blood mononuclear cells were used for TCR beta sequencing. The Qiagen DNeasy Blood Extraction Kit was used to extract genomic DNA from the blood cell samples. CDR1 and CDR2, looked up from the germline V gene, are SGHTA and FQGNSA. The CDR3, cysteine through phenylalanine, is 15 amino acids long. The retained sequence is limited to the CDR3, 45 bases, with the frame set at the first base. V gives up 1 base and J gives up 0 bases, and the segment between their germline ends measures 9 bases. Libraries were made using the immunoSEQ multiplex PCR assay. For the multiplex PCR, a mixture combining 60 forward primers for TCR Vbeta segments and 13 reverse primers for TCR Jbeta segments was used. Amplification of the CDR3 region of rearranged TCR beta genes was performed with a multiplex PCR assay on genomic DNA. The amplified TCR beta libraries were sequenced on the Illumina HiSeq System as 87-base-pair reads. Per the source publication's procedure: A later analysis tallied approximately 87 million unique TCR beta chains across the 550 to 850 repertoires, and roughly 11 million of those chains were shared by two or more donors. Raw reads were error-corrected and collapsed into unique sequences with a nearest-neighbor algorithm that merged closely related sequences to remove PCR and sequencing errors. CDR3 sequences were aligned to IMGT reference sequences to assign V, D and J gene segments. For a sequence to be retained, at least a six-nucleotide match to both a V gene segment and a J gene segment was required. A rearrangement counted as productive if the CDR3 had no stop codons and remained in frame with V and J, and every other rearrangement counted as non-productive. Following IMGT convention, CDR3 was defined as the stretch from the second conserved V-encoded cysteine up to the conserved J-encoded phenylalanine. The earlier analysis of about 620 of the donors excluded sequences that lacked an unambiguous match to a single V gene segment. An earlier analysis of over 450 of the donors classified V segments as functional when productive rearrangements were above 56.7% and as segregating when the standard deviation between donors was above 5%. A statistical classification framework was developed to diagnose cytomegalovirus status using the catalog of TCR beta chain sequences. V and J gene assignment, in a later analysis, came from comparing TCR nucleotide sequences with IMGT/GENE-DB human TR gene sequences. Using the TCRdist pipeline, a later analysis assigned CDR3 sequences along with most-parsimonious VDJ recombination scenarios. In a later analysis, each TCR beta chain was defined by its CDR3 amino acid sequence together with its V-gene family, and reads lacking a unique V-gene family were excluded. As a way to deal with suspected cross-contamination and a sequencing artifact, a later analysis dropped 500 to 700 nucleotide sequences that were highly shared and had low generation probability. For each public chain, a later analysis derived a clonal expansion index from normalized ranks of inferred template counts within each repertoire. A later analysis computed generation probabilities with a VDJ recombination model fitted to out-of-frame rearrangements, and checked the results against IGoR. A later analysis scored TCR-TCR, TCR-HLA and TCR-CMV co-occurrence with hypergeometric tests, applying a repertoire-size bias correction to TCR pairs. To estimate false discovery rates, a later analysis permuted the HLA or CMV assignments 20 times. In a later analysis, co-occurring TCRs were grouped using DBSCAN, and TCRdist sequence similarity was added for clustering within HLA-allele-positive subsets. For co-occurrence clustering, repertoires with fewer than 30,000 or more than 120,000 public chains were excluded, along with four to six repertoires with anomalous nucleotide sharing. The table was pulled from immuneACCESS by TCRdb, which kept in-frame rearrangements only. Such tables lose some clones; where checked, under half of the loss comes from unresolved V genes, and the rest has no known cause. From that table come the V and J calls and clone size; the DNA was used to work out D and trimming. Within this sample are about 84,000 clones, with 90% of them counted one time only. About 2.5% of the sample belongs to the ten largest clones.

The research as a whole found: Because counts were too low, roughly 17 rarely observed V segments, including chromosome 9 orphons, were left out of the earlier analysis of 500 to 650 of the donors. Because some donors lacked HLA typing at each locus, the association tests relied only on the typed subset. A later analysis found that TCR association rates varied across HLA loci, with DRB1 alleles showing the most associated TCRs and HLA-C alleles the fewest. This cohort had only TCR beta chains sequenced, and the lack of alpha or paired-chain data limited which features could be detected. In the study, 150 to 200 TCR beta chains were listed as associated with cytomegalovirus. In an earlier analysis of 587 of the donors, most TCR beta V segments appeared in productive rearrangements about 87% or about 30% of the time, broadly matching IMGT annotations. V-gene and J-gene trimming of TCR beta chains was associated with a missense DCLRE1C variant in a later genetic analysis, and the association was replicated in an independent cohort. Most TCR sequences were seen in very few donors, while some public TCRs were found in many individuals. In both the original and validation cohorts, the classifier was reported to diagnose cytomegalovirus status with high specificity and sensitivity. In a later analysis, most CMV-associated TCR beta chains were found to appear HLA-restricted, with HLA associations seemingly driven largely by CMV exposure. Correlated functional status among segregating V segments might reflect linkage disequilibrium, but an unknown experimental factor could not be ruled out. A further reported finding was that TCR beta sequences accurately predicted the HLA-A and HLA-B alleles for most subjects in the first cohort. In vitro tests confirmed that a few of the cytomegalovirus-associated TCR beta chains recognize cytomegalovirus antigens. The only immune exposure information available for the cohort was CMV serostatus. Roughly uniform sequencing depth across donors was assumed in presence/absence analyses, although this assumption may not hold. Compared with the approximately 600-donor mean, donors in an Asian-associated ancestry cluster had fewer N-insertions in productive TCRs, according to a later genetic analysis. Some IMGT-functional V segments, including TRBV6-2 and TRBV6-3, could not be distinguished by the 87-base-pair reads and were therefore excluded. It was suggested by the authors that the approach could potentially be generalized to other disease states and immunological phenotypes. According to a later analysis, parvovirus B19, influenza, CMV and Epstein-Barr virus appeared linked to several top co-occurrence clusters. A group of highly shared sequence variants was considered likely to be a technical artifact of the sequencing pipeline. When HLA alleles, especially DR and DQ, strongly co-occurred, TCR associations were difficult to assign to individual alleles. Compared with equally common non-associated chains, HLA-associated TCR beta chains in a later analysis were more clonally expanded and had lower generation probabilities. A later analysis associated about 17,000 TCR beta sequences with specific HLA alleles at a false discovery rate of 0.05.

The rearrangement combines TRBV7-2 with TRBJ1-1; possibly the D gene is TRBD1, per 5 matching bases. The TCR sequence derives from a man between 18 and 29 years old in good health and CMV-seronegative. Sequencing used PBMCs. The DNA reads as follows: TGTGCCAGCAGCTTAGAGGGCAGGGTGAACACTGAAGCTTTCTTT. Translation gives CASSLEGRVNTEAFF.